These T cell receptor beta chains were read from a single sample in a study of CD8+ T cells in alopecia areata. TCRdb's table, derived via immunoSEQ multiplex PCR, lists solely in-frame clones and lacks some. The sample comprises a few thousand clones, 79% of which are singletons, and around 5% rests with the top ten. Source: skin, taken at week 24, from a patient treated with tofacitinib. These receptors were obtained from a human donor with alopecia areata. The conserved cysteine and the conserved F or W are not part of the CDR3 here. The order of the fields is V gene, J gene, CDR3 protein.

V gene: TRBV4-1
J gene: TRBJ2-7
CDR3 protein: ASSQDTGHRPSSYEQY

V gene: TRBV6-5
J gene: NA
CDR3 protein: ASSLAGPTGGYEQY

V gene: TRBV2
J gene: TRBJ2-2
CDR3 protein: ASKLTDAPGELF

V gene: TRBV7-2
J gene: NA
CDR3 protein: ASSVHFTYEQY

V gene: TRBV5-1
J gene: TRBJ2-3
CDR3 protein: ASVLGPGADTQY

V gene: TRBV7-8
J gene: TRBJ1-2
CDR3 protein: ASSIGQGAQGYT

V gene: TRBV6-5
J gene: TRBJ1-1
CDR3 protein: ASSPGTANTEAF

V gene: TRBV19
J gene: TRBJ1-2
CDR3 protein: ASSRQDVGTVGGYT

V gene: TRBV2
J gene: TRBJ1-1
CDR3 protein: ASSDLGGARAF

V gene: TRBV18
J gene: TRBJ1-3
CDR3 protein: ASSRTGDPLSGNTIY

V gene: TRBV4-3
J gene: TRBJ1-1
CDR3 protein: ASSREGYNTEAF

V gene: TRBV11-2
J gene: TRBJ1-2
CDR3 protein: ASSLRLQGGYT

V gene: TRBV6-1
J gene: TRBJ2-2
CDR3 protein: ASSEQVTTGELF

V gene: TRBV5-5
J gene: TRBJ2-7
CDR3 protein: ASSLGSSYEQY

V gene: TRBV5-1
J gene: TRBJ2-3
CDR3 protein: ASSWGRSGNTDTQY

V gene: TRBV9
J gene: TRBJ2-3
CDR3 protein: ASSTRPDGTQY

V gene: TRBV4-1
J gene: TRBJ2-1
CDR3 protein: ASSQWAAGQGYNEQF

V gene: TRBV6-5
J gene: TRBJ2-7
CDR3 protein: ASNPTGAWGYEQY

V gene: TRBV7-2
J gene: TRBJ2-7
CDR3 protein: ASSPRTSGGNEQY

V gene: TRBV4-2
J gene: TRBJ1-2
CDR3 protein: ASSQARQDHGYT

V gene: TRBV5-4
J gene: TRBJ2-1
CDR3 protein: ASSLGTSNEQF

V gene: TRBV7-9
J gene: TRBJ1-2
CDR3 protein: ASNRQEVYGYT

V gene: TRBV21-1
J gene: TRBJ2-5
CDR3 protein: ASSKAVYQETQY

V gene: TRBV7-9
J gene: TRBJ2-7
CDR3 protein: ASSLAREQY

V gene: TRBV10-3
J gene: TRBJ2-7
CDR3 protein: AGGDSTYEQY

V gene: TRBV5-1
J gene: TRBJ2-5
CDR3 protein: ASSLDPPGAGETQY

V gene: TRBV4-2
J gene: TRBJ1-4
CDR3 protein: ASSQETSRTGATNEKLF

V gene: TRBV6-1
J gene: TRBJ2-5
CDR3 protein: ASSEGGQHRETQY

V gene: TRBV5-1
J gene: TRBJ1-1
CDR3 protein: ASSREGHTEAF

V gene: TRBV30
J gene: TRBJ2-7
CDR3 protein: AWSVQGIDEQY

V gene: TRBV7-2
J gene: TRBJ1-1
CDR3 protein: ASSPDRLRAF

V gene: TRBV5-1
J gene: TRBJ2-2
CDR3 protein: ASSLDLTASAWTGELF

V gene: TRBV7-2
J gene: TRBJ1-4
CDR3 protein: ASSPGQGRLF

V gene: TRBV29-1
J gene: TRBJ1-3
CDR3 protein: SVGTFGNTIY

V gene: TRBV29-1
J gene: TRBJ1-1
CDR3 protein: SATRQSGSEAF

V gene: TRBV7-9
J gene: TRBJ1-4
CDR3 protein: ASMTGAANEKLF

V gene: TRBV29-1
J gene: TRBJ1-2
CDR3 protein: SVGTGTNGYT

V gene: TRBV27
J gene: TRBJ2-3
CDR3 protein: ASYSPLGGGTSFGRKITDTQY

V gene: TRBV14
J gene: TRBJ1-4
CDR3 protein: ASSHQEKLF

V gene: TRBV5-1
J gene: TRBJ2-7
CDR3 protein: ASSSPSWDRRLSHEQY

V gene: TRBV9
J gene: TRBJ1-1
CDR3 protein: ASSVGPENTEAF

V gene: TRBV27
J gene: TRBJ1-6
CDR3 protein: ASRTGYNSPLH

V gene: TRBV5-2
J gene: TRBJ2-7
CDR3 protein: ASSQPPGQGVGQY

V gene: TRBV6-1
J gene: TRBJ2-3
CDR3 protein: ASSYRDSTDTQY

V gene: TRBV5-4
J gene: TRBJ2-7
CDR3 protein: ASSLANRGPLSEQY

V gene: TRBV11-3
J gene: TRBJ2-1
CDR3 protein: ASSSTGQVDNEQF

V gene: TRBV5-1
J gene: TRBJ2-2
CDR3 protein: ASSLDGTQNTGELF

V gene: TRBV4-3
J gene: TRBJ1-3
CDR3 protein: ASSQGVDNSGNTIY

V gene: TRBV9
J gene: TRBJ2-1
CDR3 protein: ASSVGLAGGHEQF

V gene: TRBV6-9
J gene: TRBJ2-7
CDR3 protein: ASKRRSYEQY

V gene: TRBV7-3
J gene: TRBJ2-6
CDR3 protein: ASSLTPGASPGANVLT

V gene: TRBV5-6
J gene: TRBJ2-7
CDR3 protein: ASSLWLTGRDEQY